This T cell receptor (beta chain) was recovered during a study of cytomegalovirus exposure and HLA in healthy donors. Overall study: Early released data comprised tens of millions of unique TCRs from HLA-typed donors. Study-level findings and limits: Productive status was seen about 90% or about 30% of the time for most TCR beta V segments in an earlier analysis.

In regard to this clone: Its specificity is not known.

Researchers ran the PCR with 60 Vbeta and 13 Jbeta primers. The method was immunoSEQ multiplex PCR; TCRdb's version includes in-frame clones alone and lacks a portion of them. Seen here are 250,000 to 350,000 clones, about 80% observed once, and the top ten hold roughly 0.31%. This receptor was identified in a girl aged 2 to 9 in good health and CMV-seronegative. What was sequenced was PBMCs.

CDR3 sequence: CASSNNEQYF. The CDR3 DNA follows: TGTGCCAGCAGCAATAACGAGCAGTACTTC. The V gene is TRBV7-9, the J gene TRBJ2-7; D ambiguous. The germline V and J ends were trimmed by 5 bases and 5 bases, with 4 bases remaining between them. The CDR3 extends over 10 amino acids. Germline V gene lookup returns CDR1 SEHNR and CDR2 FQNEAQ (reference sequence).